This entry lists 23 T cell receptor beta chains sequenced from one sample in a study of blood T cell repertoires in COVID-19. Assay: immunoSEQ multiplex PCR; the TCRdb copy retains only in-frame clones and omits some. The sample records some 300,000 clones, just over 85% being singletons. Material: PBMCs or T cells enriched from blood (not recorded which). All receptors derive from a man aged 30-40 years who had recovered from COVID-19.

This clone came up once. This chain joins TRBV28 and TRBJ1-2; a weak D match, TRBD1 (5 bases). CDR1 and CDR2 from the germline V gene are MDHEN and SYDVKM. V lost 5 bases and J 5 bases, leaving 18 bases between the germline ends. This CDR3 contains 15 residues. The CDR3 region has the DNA TGTGCCAGCAGTCCCGGACAATTGACTGGGTATGGCTACACCTTC. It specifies CASSPGQLTGYGYTF.

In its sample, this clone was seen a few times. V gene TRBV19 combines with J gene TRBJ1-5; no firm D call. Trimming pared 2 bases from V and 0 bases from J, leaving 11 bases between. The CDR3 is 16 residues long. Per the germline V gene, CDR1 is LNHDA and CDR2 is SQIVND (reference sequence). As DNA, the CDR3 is TGTGCCAGTAGTATAAGAGGCCCGTATAGCAATCAGCCCCAGCATTTT. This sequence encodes CASSIRGPYSNQPQHF.

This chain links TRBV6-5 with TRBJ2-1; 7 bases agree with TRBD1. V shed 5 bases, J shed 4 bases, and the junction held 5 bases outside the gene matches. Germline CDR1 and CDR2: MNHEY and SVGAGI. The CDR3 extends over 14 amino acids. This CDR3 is CASSLRDRYNEQFF. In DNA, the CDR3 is TGTGCCAGCAGTCTCCGGGACAGATACAATGAGCAGTTCTTC.

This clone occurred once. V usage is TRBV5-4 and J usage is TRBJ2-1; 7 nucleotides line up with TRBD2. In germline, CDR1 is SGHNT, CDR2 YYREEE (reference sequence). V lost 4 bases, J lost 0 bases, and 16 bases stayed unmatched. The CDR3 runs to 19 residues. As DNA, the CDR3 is TGTGCCAGCAGCCGCCCCCCGGGAGGCGATATCAGCTCCTACAATGAGCAGTTCTTC. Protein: CASSRPPGGDISSYNEQFF.

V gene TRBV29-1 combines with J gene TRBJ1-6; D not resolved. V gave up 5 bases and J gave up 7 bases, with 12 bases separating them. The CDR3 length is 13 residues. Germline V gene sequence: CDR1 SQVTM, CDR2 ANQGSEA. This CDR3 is CSVTAGSNSPLHF. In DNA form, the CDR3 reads TGCAGCGTTACCGCGGGGTCGAATTCACCCCTCCACTTT.

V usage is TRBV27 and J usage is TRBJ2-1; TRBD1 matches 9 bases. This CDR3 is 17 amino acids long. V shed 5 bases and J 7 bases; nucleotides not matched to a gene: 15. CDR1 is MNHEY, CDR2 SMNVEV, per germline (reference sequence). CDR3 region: CASSLITGTGLRNEQFF. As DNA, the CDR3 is TGTGCCAGCAGTCTAATAACCGGGACAGGGTTGAGGAATGAGCAGTTCTTC.

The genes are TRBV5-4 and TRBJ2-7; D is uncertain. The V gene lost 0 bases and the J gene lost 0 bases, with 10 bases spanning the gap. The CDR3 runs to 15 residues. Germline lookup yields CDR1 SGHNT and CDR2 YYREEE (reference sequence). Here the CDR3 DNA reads TGTGCCAGCAGCTTGGGACTGTCAAGCTCCTACGAGCAGTACTTC. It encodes CASSLGLSSSYEQYF.

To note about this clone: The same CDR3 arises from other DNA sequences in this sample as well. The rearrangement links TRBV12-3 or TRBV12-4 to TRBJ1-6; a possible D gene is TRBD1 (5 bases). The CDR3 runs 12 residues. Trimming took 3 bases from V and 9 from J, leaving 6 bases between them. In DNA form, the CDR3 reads TGTGCCAGCAGTTTTGGGGCTTCACCCCTCCACTTT. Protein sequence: CASSFGASPLHF.

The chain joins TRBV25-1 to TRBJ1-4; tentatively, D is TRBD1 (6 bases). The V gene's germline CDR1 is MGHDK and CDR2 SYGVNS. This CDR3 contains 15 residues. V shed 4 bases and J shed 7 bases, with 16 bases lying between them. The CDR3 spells CASSVPQGYGEKLFF. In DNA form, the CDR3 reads TGTGCCAGCAGTGTCCCGCAGGGGTACGGTGAAAAACTGTTTTTT.

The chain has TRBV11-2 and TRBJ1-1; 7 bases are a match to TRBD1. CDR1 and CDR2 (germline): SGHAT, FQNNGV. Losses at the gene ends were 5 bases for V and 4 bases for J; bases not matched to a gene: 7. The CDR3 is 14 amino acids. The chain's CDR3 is CASSLDRVGTEAFF. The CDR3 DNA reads TGTGCCAGCAGCCTCGACAGGGTGGGCACTGAAGCTTTCTTT. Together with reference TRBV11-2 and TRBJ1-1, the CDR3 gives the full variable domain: EAGVAQSPRYKIIEKRQSVAFWCNPISGHATLYWYQQILGQGPKLLIQFQNNGVVDDSQLPKDRFSAERLKGVDSTLKIQPAKLEDSAVYLCASSLDRVGTEAFFGQGTRLTVV.

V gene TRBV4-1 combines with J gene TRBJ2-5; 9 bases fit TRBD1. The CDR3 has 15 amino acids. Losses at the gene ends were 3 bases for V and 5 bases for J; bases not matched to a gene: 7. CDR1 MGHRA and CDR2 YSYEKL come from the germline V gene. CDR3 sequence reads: CASSHRTGAWETQYF. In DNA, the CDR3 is TGCGCCAGCAGCCATAGGACAGGGGCGTGGGAGACCCAGTACTTC.

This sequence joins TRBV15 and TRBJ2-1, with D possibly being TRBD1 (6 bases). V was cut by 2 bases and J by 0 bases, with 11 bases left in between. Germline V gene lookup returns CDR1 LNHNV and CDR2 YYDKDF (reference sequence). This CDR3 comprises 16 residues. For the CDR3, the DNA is TGTGCCACCAGCAGACCCAGAGGGGGCTCCTACAATGAGCAGTTCTTC. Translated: CATSRPRGGSYNEQFF. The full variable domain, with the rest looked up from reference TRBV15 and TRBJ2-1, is DAMVIQNPRYQVTQFGKPVTLSCSQTLNHNVMYWYQQKSSQAPKLLFHYYDKDFNNEADTPDNFQSRRPNTSFCFLDIRSPGLGDTAMYLCATSRPRGGSYNEQFFGPGTRLTVL.

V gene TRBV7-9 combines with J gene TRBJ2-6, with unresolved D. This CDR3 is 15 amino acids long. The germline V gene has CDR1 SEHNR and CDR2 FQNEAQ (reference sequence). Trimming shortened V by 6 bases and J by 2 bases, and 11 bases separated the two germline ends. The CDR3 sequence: CASSPSRAGANVLTF. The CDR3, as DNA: TGTGCCAGCAGTCCAAGCCGTGCTGGGGCCAACGTCCTGACTTTC. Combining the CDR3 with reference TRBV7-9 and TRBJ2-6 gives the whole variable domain DTGVSQNPRHKITKRGQNVTFRCDPISEHNRLYWYRQTLGQGPEFLTYFQNEAQLEKSRLLSDRFSAERPKGSFSTLEIQRTEQGDSAMYLCASSPSRAGANVLTFGAGSRLTVL.

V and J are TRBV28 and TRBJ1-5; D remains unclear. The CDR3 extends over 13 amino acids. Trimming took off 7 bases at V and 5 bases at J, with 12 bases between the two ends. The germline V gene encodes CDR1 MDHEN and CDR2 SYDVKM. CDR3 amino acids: CASITEGYQPQHF. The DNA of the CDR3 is TGTGCCAGCATAACCGAGGGATATCAGCCCCAGCATTTT.

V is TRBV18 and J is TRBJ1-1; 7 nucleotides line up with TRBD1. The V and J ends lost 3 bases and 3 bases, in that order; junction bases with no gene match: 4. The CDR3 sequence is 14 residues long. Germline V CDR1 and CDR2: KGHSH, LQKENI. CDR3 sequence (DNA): TGTGCCAGCTCACCTAACCAGGGGGACACTGAAGCTTTCTTT. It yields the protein CASSPNQGDTEAFF.

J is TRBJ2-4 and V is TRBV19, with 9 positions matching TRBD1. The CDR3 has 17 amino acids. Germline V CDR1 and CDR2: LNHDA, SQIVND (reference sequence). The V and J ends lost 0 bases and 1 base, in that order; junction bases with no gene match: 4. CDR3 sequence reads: CASSIEGQGSAKNIQYF. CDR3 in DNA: TGTGCCAGTAGTATAGAGGGACAGGGTTCGGCCAAAAACATTCAGTACTTC.

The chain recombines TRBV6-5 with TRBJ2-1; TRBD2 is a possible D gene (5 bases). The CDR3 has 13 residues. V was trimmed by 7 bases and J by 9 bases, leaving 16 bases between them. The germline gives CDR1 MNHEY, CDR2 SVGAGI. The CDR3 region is CASTHSSSGEQFF. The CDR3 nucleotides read TGTGCCAGCACCCATTCTAGCTCCGGTGAGCAGTTCTTC.

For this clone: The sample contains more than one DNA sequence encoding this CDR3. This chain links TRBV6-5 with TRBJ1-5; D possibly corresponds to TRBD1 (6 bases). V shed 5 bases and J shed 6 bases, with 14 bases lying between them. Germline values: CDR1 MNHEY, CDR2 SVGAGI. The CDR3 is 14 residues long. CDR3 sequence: CASSPRGAGQPQHF. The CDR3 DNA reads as TGTGCCAGCAGTCCCAGGGGAGCAGGTCAGCCCCAGCATTTT.

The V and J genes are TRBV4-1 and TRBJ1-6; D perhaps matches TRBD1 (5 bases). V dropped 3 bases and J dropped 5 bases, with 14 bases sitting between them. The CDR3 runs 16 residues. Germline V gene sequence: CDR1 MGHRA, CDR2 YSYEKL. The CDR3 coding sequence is TGCGCCAGCAGCCATGGGTCGGACACGAATAATTCACCCCTCCACTTT. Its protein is CASSHGSDTNNSPLHF.

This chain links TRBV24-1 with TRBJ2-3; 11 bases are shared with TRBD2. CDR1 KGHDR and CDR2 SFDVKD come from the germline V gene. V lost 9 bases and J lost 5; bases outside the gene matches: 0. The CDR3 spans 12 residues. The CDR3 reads CATGTSGDTQYF. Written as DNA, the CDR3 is TGTGCCACCGGGACTAGCGGAGATACGCAGTATTTT.

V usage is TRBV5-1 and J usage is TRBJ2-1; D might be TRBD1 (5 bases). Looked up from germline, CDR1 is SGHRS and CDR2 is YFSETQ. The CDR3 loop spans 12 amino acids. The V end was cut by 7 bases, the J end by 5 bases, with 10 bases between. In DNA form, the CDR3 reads TGCGCCAGCGGGGCAGAGAACAATGAGCAGTTCTTC. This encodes CASGAENNEQFF.

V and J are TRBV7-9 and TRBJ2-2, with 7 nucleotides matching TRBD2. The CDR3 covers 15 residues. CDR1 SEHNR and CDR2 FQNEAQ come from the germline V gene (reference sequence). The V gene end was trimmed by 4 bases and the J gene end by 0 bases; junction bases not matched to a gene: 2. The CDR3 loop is CASSSGLANTGELFF. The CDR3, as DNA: TGTGCCAGCAGCTCAGGACTAGCGAACACCGGGGAGCTGTTTTTT.

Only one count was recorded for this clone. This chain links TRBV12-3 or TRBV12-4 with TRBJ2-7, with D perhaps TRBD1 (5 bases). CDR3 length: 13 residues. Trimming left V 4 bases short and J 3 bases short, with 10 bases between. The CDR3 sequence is CASSWQGNYEQYF. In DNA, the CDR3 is TGTGCCAGCAGTTGGCAGGGAAACTACGAGCAGTACTTC.